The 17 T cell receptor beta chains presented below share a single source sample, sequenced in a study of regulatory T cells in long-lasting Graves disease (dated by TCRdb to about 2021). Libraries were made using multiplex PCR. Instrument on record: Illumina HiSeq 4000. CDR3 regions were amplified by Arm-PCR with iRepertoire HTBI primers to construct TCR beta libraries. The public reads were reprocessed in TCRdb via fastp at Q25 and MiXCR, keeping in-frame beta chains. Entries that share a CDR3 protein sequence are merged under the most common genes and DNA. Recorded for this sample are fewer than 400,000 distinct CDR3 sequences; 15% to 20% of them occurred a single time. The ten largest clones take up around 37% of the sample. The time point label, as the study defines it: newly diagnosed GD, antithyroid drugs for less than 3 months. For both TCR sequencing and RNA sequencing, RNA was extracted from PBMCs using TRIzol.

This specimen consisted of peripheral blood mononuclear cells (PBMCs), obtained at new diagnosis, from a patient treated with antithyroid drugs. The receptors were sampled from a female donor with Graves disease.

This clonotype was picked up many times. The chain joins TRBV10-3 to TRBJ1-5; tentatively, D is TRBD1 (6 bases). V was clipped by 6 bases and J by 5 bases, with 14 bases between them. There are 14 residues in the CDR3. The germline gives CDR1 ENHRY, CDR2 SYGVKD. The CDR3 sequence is CAIRGGGGDQPQHF. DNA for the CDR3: TGTGCCATCAGAGGGGGTGGAGGGGATCAGCCCCAGCATTTT.

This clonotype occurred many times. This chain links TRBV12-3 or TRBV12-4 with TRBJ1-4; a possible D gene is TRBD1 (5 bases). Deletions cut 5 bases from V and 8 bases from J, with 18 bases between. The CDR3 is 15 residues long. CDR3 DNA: TGTGCCAGCAGTCCAGATCTAAGGGAGGGGGAAAAACTGTTTTTT. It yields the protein CASSPDLREGEKLFF.

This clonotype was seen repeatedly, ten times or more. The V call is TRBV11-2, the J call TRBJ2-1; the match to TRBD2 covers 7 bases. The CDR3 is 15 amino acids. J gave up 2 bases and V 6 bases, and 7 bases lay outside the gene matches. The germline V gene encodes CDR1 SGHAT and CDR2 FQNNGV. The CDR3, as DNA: TGTGCCAGCAGTCCAGCGGGATTCGCCTACAATGAGCAGTTCTTC. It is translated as CASSPAGFAYNEQFF.

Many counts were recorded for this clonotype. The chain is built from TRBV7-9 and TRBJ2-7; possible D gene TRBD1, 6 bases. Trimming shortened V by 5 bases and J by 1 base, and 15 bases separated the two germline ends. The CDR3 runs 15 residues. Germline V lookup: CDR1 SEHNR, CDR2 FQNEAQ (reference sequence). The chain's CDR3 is CASSAALQGSYEQYF. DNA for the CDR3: TGTGCCAGCAGCGCCGCCCTACAGGGATCCTACGAGCAGTACTTC.

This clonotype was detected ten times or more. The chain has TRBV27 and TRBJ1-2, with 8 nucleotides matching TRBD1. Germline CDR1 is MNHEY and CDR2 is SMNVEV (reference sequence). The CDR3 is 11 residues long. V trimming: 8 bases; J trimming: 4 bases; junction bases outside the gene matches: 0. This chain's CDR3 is CASGTGYGYTF. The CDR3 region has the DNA TGTGCCAGCGGGACAGGCTATGGCTACACCTTC.

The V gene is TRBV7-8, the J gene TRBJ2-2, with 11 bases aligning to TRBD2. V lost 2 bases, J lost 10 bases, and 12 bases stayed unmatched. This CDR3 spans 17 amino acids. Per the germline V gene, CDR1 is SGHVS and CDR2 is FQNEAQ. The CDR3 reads CASSLRLAGGSAEELFF. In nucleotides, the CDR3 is TGTGCCAGCAGCTTACGGCTAGCGGGAGGTTCGGCCGAGGAGCTGTTTTTT.

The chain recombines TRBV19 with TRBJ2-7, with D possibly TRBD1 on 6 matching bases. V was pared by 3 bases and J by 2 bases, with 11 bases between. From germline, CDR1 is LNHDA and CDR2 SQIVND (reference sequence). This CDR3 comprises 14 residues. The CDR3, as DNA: TGTGCCAGTAGTATCAGGGACACCACCTACGAGCAGTACTTC. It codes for CASSIRDTTYEQYF. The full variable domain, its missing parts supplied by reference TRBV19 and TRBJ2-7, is DGGITQSPKYLFRKEGQNVTLSCEQNLNHDAMYWYRQDPGQGLRLIYYSQIVNDFQKGDIAEGYSVSREKKESFPLTVTSAQKNPTAFYLCASSIRDTTYEQYFGPGTRLTVT.

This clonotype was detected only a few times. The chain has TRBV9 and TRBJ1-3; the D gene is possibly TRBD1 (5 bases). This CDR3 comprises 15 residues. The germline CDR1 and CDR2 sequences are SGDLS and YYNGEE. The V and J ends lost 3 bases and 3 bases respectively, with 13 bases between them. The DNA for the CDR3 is TGTGCCAGCAGCGCACGGGGGAGGCTTGGAAACACCATATATTTT. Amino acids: CASSARGRLGNTIYF.

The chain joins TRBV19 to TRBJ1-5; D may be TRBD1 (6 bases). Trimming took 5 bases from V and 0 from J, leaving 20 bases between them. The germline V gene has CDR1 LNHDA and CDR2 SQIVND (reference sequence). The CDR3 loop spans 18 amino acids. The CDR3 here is CASSPYWTAPYSNQPQHF. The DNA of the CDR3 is TGTGCCAGTAGTCCGTATTGGACAGCGCCCTATAGCAATCAGCCCCAGCATTTT.

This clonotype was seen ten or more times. The CDR3 is CASSEERGDTQYF. The CDR3 nucleotides are TGTGCCAGCAGCGAGGAAAGGGGGGATACGCAGTATTTT. The chain uses TRBV14 and TRBJ2-3; possible D gene TRBD1, 6 bases. The germline gives CDR1 SGHDN, CDR2 FVKESK. V was cut by 5 bases and J by 6 bases, with 12 bases left in between. The CDR3 is 13 residues long.

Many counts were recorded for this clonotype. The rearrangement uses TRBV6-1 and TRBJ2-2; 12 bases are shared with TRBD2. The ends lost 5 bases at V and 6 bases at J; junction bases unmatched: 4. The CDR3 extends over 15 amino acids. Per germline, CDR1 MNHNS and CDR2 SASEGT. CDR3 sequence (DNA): TGTGCCAGCAGTCGGACTAGCGGGACGTCCGGGGAGCTGTTTTTT. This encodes CASSRTSGTSGELFF.

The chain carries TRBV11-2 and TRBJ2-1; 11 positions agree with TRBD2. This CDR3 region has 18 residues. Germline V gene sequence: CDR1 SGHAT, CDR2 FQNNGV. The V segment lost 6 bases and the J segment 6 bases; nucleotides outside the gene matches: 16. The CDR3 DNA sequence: TGTGCCAGCAGTCCAGAGGGGCTAGCGGGAGGTACACTCAATGAGCAGTTCTTC. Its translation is CASSPEGLAGGTLNEQFF.

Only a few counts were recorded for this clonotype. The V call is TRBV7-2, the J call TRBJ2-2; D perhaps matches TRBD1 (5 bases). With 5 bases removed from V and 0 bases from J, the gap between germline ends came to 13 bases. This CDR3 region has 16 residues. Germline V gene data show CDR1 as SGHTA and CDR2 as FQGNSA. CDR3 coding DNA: TGTGCCAGCAGCCCTATTAGGGGTTCGAACACCGGGGAGCTGTTTTTT. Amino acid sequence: CASSPIRGSNTGELFF. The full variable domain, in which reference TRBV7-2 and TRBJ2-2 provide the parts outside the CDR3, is GAGVSQSPSNKVTEKGKDVELRCDPISGHTALYWYRQSLGQGLEFLIYFQGNSAPDKSGLPSDRFSAERTGGSVSTLTIQRTQQEDSAVYLCASSPIRGSNTGELFFGEGSRLTVL.

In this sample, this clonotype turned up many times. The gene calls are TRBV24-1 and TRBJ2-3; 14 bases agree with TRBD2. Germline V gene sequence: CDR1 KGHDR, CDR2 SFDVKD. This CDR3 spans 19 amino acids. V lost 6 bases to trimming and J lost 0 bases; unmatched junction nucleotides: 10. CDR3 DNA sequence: TGTGCCACCAGTCTATCGGGACTAGCGGGGGAAGTTAGCACAGATACGCAGTATTTT. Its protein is CATSLSGLAGEVSTDTQYF.

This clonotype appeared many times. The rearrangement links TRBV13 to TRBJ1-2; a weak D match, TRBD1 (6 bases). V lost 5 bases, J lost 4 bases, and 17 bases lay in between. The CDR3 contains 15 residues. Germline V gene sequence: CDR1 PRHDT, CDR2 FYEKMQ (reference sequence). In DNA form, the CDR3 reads TGTGCCAGCAGCCGGGAGAGGGGGGCGATCTATGGCTACACCTTC. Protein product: CASSRERGAIYGYTF. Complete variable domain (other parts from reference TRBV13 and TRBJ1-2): AAGVIQSPRHLIKEKRETATLKCYPIPRHDTVYWYQQGPGQDPQFLISFYEKMQSDKGSIPDRFSAQQFSDYHSELNMSSLELGDSALYFCASSRERGAIYGYTFGSGTRLTVV.

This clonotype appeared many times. The CDR3: CASSFQLGLDTQYF. DNA for the CDR3: TGTGCCAGCAGTTTCCAACTAGGATTAGATACGCAGTATTTT. The chain carries TRBV28 and TRBJ2-3, with a weak D call TRBD2 (5 bases). This CDR3 is built from 14 residues. The V gene's germline CDR1 is MDHEN and CDR2 SYDVKM. V was clipped by 3 bases and J by 5 bases, with 12 bases between them.

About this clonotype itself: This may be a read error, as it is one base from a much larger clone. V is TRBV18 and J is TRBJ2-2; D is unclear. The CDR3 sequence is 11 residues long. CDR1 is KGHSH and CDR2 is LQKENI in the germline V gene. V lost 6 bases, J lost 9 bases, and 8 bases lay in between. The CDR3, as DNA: TGTGCCAGCTCGCTCCAACGGGAGCTGTTTTTT. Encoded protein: CASSLQRELFF. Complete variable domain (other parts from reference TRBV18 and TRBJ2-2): NAGVMQNPRHLVRRRGQEARLRCSPMKGHSHVYWYRQLPEEGLKFMVYLQKENIIDESGMPKERFSAEFPKEGPSILRIQQVVRGDSAAYFCASSLQRELFFGEGSRLTVL.